The 14 T cell receptor beta chains below come from one sample, sequenced in a study of blood T cell repertoires in COVID-19 (dated by TCRdb to 2018 to 2021). Library preparation employed the immunoSEQ multiplex PCR assay. The source is immuneACCESS, and TCRdb retained only in-frame sequences with V and J called. Part of the clones is not carried over; for the studies checked, unresolved V genes explain less than half of this, and the remainder is unexplained. Counted in this sample were around 300,000 clones; roughly 85% of them appeared once. The ten largest account for about 2.7% of the sample. Sequencing was performed on PBMCs or T cells enriched from blood (not recorded which). These receptor sequences come from a woman in her forties or fifties who had recovered from COVID-19.

The chain combines TRBV19 with TRBJ1-5, with D perhaps TRBD1 (5 bases). Trimming removed 3 bases from V and 3 bases from J, with 12 bases in between. This CDR3 comprises 15 residues. Germline loops: CDR1 LNHDA, CDR2 SQIVND (reference sequence). CDR3 protein: CASSIPAGINQPQHF. The CDR3 nucleotides read TGTGCCAGTAGTATCCCAGCAGGGATCAATCAGCCCCAGCATTTT.

The V and J genes are TRBV7-3 and TRBJ2-7; D perhaps matches TRBD1 (8 bases). In germline, CDR1 is SGHTA, CDR2 FQGTGA. Between the trimmed V and J ends, which lost 5 bases and 2 bases, there was a span of 16 bases. The CDR3 covers 15 residues. This CDR3 is CASSPQGGNTYEQYF. In nucleotides, the CDR3 is TGTGCCAGCAGCCCACAGGGGGGGAATACCTACGAGCAGTACTTC.

V and J are TRBV7-8 and TRBJ1-1; TRBD1 aligns across 9 bases. CDR3 length: 14 amino acids. With 1 base clipped from V and 5 bases from J, the junction kept 2 bases outside the gene matches. The germline CDR1 and CDR2 sequences are SGHVS and FQNEAQ. CDR3 in amino acids: CASSLVGQGTEAFF. The CDR3 DNA is TGTGCCAGCAGCTTAGTGGGACAGGGTACTGAAGCTTTCTTT.

The chain joins TRBV7-2 to TRBJ1-2; a possible D gene is TRBD1 (5 bases). Germline CDR1 is SGHTA and CDR2 is FQGNSA. The CDR3 has 14 residues. The V end lost 5 bases, the J end lost 0 bases, and 10 bases lay between the germline ends. CDR3 in DNA: TGTGCCAGCAGCATTACAGGAACTAACTATGGCTACACCTTC. Its translation: CASSITGTNYGYTF.

This rearrangement joins TRBV7-9 to TRBJ1-2, with D unresolved. The CDR3 spans 16 residues. Per the germline V gene, CDR1 is SEHNR and CDR2 is FQNEAQ (reference sequence). V lost 2 bases and J lost 8, with 21 bases in between. The CDR3 loop is CASSLSGSRVPGGYTF. DNA for the CDR3: TGTGCCAGCAGCTTATCGGGCTCAAGGGTGCCGGGAGGCTACACCTTC.

This clone was observed a single time. One end of the junction is discordant with germline, which a read error may explain. The chain links TRBV2 to TRBJ1-1; 8 bases fit TRBD1. CDR1 is SNHLY and CDR2 is FYNNEI in the germline V gene. This CDR3 is 16 amino acids long. Written as DNA, the CDR3 is TGTGCCAGCAGTGATGGGACAGGAGGGATGAACATTGAAGCTTTCTTT. Its protein product is CASSDGTGGMNIEAFF. Drawing the rest from reference TRBV2 and TRBJ1-1, the complete variable domain is EPEVTQTPSHQVTQMGQEVILRCVPISNHLYFYWYRQILGQKVEFLVSFYNNEISEKSEIFDDQFSVERPDGSNFTLKIRSTKLEDSAMYFCASSDGTGGMNIEAFFGQGTRLTVV.

The rearrangement uses TRBV6-1 and TRBJ2-6; 12 bases align to TRBD2. The CDR3 totals 18 residues. With V trimmed by 4 bases and J by 4 bases, 8 bases remained unmatched. Per the germline V gene, CDR1 is MNHNS and CDR2 is SASEGT. CDR3 bases: TGTGCCAGCAGTGGTGGTTTACTAGCGGGGGGAGGGGCCAACGTCCTGACTTTC. This gives the protein CASSGGLLAGGGANVLTF.

The chain carries TRBV4-1 and TRBJ1-5; weak D call: TRBD1 (6 bases). Trimming pared 1 base from V and 1 base from J, leaving 11 bases between. The CDR3 length is 16 residues. Germline-derived CDR1 and CDR2 are MGHRA and YSYEKL. This CDR3 is CASSQAQGPSNQPQHF. The CDR3 coding sequence is TGCGCCAGCAGCCAAGCACAGGGACCGAGCAATCAGCCCCAGCATTTT.

The rearrangement links TRBV12-3 or TRBV12-4 to TRBJ1-2; TRBD1 aligns across 10 bases. The length of the CDR3 is 13 residues. The V gene end was trimmed by 6 bases and the J gene end by 4 bases; junction bases not matched to a gene: 2. This chain's CDR3 is CASRGQGRYGYTF. CDR3 DNA: TGTGCCAGCAGGGGACAGGGGCGCTATGGCTACACCTTC.

The chain joins TRBV19 to TRBJ1-2; D unclear. This CDR3 is built from 16 residues. The germline gives CDR1 LNHDA, CDR2 SQIVND (reference sequence). Trimming shortened V by 6 bases and J by 5 bases, and 22 bases separated the two germline ends. In nucleotides, the CDR3 is TGTGCCAGTAGCCCCTTGGAACAGATGCTTGGATATGGCTACACCTTC. It codes for CASSPLEQMLGYGYTF.

This chain connects TRBV24-1 to TRBJ2-5; TRBD2 matches at 9 bases. Trimming removed 4 bases from V and 7 bases from J; junction bases left unmatched: 12. Per germline, CDR1 KGHDR and CDR2 SFDVKD. The CDR3 is 16 amino acids. CDR3: CATSDPTAGGLGTQYF. CDR3 nucleotide sequence: TGTGCCACCAGTGACCCAACGGCGGGGGGGCTTGGGACCCAGTACTTC.

This chain links TRBV25-1 with TRBJ1-1; D is undetermined. Germline CDR1 is MGHDK and CDR2 is SYGVNS. V was shortened by 3 bases and J by 0 bases, with 11 bases between the two germline ends. The CDR3 spans 15 residues. In DNA, the CDR3 is TGTGCCAGCAGTGAGCGTCACGCAATGAACACTGAAGCTTTCTTT. Its protein is CASSERHAMNTEAFF.

The chain couples TRBV9 to TRBJ2-2; 10 bases map to TRBD1. CDR3 size: 17 residues. The V segment lost 0 bases and the J segment 7 bases; nucleotides outside the gene matches: 9. CDR1 and CDR2 from the germline V gene are SGDLS and YYNGEE. CDR3 DNA sequence: TGTGCCAGCAGCGTAGCTCCGGGACAGGGGAAATACGGGGAGCTGTTTTTT. Translating it yields CASSVAPGQGKYGELFF.

In regard to this clone: The identical CDR3 is also encoded by other nucleotide sequences in the sample. The rearrangement links TRBV6-5 to TRBJ2-7, with TRBD1 matching over 7 bases. V was pared by 1 base and J by 2 bases, with 2 bases of the junction left unmatched. CDR1 is MNHEY, CDR2 SVGAGI, per germline. This CDR3 region has 14 residues. Here the CDR3 DNA reads TGTGCCAGCAGTTACTTACAGGGGACCTACGAGCAGTACTTC. Encoded protein: CASSYLQGTYEQYF.